This T cell receptor (beta chain) was captured by sequencing in a study of shared clonotypes between healthy human individuals. Study-wide points: Estimated richness values were generally larger in naive subsets than in memory subsets. Four donors shared approximately 5% of their naive CD4 clonotypes. Non-shared clonotypes displayed generation probabilities falling below those of clonotypes present in all four donors.

As concerns this clone: Its antigen is unknown.

Profiled with immunoSEQ multiplex PCR; TCRdb holds only in-frame clones, not every one. This sample carries 2.3 million or so clones, more than 80% of them seen once, and the ten largest clones take 0.3% to 0.4%. This CDR3 region has 15 residues. CDR1 and CDR2 (germline): SQVTM, ANQGSEA. V shed 4 bases and J 6 bases; nucleotides not matched to a gene: 10. The source material was naive CD4+ T cells from PBMCs. Subset denoted: CD45RA+ positively selected. The receptor was derived from a man aged 18 to 29 in good health. Some clones in this sample may be carry-over from other donors' samples. This rearrangement joins TRBV29-1 to TRBJ1-2, with TRBD1 matching over 11 bases. The CDR3 bases are TGCAGCGTTGCCGGGACAGGGGGAAAAGTCGATGGCTACACCTTC. Its translation: CSVAGTGGKVDGYTF. Filled out from reference TRBV29-1 and TRBJ1-2, the complete variable domain reads SAVISQKPSRDICQRGTSLTIQCQVDSQVTMMFWYRQQPGQSLTLIATANQGSEATYESGFVIDKFPISRPNLTFSTLTVSNMSPEDSSIYLCSVAGTGGKVDGYTFGSGTRLTVV.